The present TCR beta chain was sequenced within a study of CXCR3-negative and CXCR3-positive naive CD8 T cells (dated by TCRdb to between 2018 and 2021). For the study in its entirety: In total, about 130 million TRB reads were obtained, or roughly 1.5 +/- 0.3 million reads per library. Diversity and physicochemical repertoire analyses were performed on around 10 donors pooled from two independent experiments. Naive subsets from 5 donors and memory cells from 3 donors were included in the TRBV-TRBJ cluster analysis.

About this clonotype itself: No cognate antigen has been identified for it.

What the work shows at the level of the full study, not this receptor alone: Because surface CD5, which is linked to self-reactivity in mice, was comparable between the naive subsets, TCR interaction strength was also inferred from the physicochemical properties of TRB CDR3s. Repertoire diversity was comparably high in both naive subsets but much lower in memory CD8+ T cells. Freshly isolated PBMCs were used for most assays because CXCR3 expression partially decreased after cryopreservation. TRB CDR3s from CXCR3-positive naive cells showed higher hydrophobicity (lower Kidera factor 4), lower energy, and higher strength and volume indices than CXCR3-negative naive cells. Similar TRBV-TRBJ usage was shown by naive CXCR3-negative and CXCR3-positive cells from the same donor, whereas distinct patterns were shown by memory cells.

Sequencing took place on a NextSeq 550. The Human TCR Profiling Kit (MiLaboratory) was used to make UMI-labeled 5' RACE TRB cDNA libraries. cDNA synthesis used the entire amount of extracted RNA, and PCR amplification then used the entire amount of cDNA produced. Libraries were prepared in parallel using an identical number of PCR cycles. On the study's bioinformatics: About 49,000 +/- 11,000 unique UMI-labeled TRB cDNA molecules per library were extracted with MIGEC and MiXCR, with at least two reads per UMI required. On average, about 40,000 +/- 10,000 functional in-frame TRB CDR3 nucleotide clonotypes lacking stop codons were found per library. After downsampling to 5000 UMI-labeled TRB molecules per sample, diversity metrics, including normalized Shannon-Wiener and Chao1, were computed in VDJtools. Clonotype-size-weighted physicochemical properties of the central five CDR3 residues (interaction energy, strength, volume and Kidera factor 4) were computed in VDJtools. TCRdb reprocessed the reads, and each CDR3 protein sequence is entered once, without DNA. These V and J calls are TCRdb output, not the study's own analysis. The sample's own table lists 92,000 or so distinct CDR3 sequences. About 1% of the sample rests with the top ten.

From the cysteine through the phenylalanine, the CDR3 covers 15 amino acids. No DNA is given. CDR1 and CDR2, per the germline V gene, are SGHDN and FVKESK. For each CD8+ T cell subset, flow sorting was done in triplicate, and 300,000 to 350,000 cells per subset went directly into RLT lysis buffer. To exclude memory contaminants, naive CD8+ T cells were stringently defined as CD45RO-CCR7+CD27+CD95-. Standard density gradient centrifugation was used to isolate peripheral blood mononuclear cells from buffy coats. A FACSAria III was used to flow-sort naive CXCR3-negative and CXCR3-positive CD8+ T cells. An RNeasy Mini Kit was used to extract total RNA from the sorted cells.

The sequenced sample consisted of naive CXCR3- CD8+ T cells from blood. The cell subset or site label, as the study defines it: CD45RO-CCR7+CD27+CD95- naive CD8+ T cells lacking CXCR3 (TNR3-). This sequence was found in a human donor in good health. Some clones in this sample may be carry-over from other donors' samples. The sequence is built from TRBV14 and TRBJ2-7; the TCRdb D gene call, TRBD2, has no DNA to confirm it. The CDR3 is CASSQRLAGEYEQYF.